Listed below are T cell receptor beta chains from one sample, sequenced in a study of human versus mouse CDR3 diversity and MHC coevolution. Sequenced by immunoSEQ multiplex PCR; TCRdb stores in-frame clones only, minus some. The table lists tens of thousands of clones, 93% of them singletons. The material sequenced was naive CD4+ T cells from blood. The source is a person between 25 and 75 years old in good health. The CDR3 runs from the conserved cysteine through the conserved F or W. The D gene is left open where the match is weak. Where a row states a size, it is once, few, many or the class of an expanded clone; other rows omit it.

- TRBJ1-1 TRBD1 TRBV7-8 TGTGCCAGCAGCCCCGAATGGACAGGGAACACTGAAGCTTTCTTT CASSPEWTGNTEAFF
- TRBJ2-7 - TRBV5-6 TGTGCCAGCAGCAAAACAGGGATAAACTCCTACGAGCAGTACTTC CASSKTGINSYEQYF
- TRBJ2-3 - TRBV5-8 TGTGCCAGCAGCCTCCTCACAGATACGCAGTATTTT CASSLLTDTQYF
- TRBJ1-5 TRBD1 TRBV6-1 TGTGCCAGCAGTTGGGACAGGGGGGATCAGCCCCAGCATTTT CASSWDRGDQPQHF
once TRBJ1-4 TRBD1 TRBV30 TGTGCCTGGAGAATAGAGACAGGGGTGGAAAAACTGTTTTTT CAWRIETGVEKLFF
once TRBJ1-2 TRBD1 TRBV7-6 TGTGCCAGCAGCTTAGGAGGACAGGCGCGGGGCTACACCTTC CASSLGGQARGYTF
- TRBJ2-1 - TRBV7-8 TGTGCCAGCAGCTCTCGGGATAGCGGTAATGAGCAGTTCTTC CASSSRDSGNEQFF
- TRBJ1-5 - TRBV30 TGTGCCTGGAGACAGGGTGATCAGCCCCAGCATTTT CAWRQGDQPQHF
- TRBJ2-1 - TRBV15 TGTGCCACCAGCAAGGATGGAGGGACAGCAAACAATGAGCAGTTCTTC CATSKDGGTANNEQFF
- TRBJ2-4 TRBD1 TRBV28 TGTGCCAGCAGTCAGGGACAGGGGGCGATAGCCAAAAACATTCAGTACTTC CASSQGQGAIAKNIQYF
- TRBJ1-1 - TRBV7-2 TGTGCCAGCAGCTTCAGAATGAACACTGAAGCTTTCTTT CASSFRMNTEAFF
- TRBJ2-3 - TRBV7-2 TGTGCCAGCAGCCTTAGCACAGATACGCAGTATTTT CASSLSTDTQYF